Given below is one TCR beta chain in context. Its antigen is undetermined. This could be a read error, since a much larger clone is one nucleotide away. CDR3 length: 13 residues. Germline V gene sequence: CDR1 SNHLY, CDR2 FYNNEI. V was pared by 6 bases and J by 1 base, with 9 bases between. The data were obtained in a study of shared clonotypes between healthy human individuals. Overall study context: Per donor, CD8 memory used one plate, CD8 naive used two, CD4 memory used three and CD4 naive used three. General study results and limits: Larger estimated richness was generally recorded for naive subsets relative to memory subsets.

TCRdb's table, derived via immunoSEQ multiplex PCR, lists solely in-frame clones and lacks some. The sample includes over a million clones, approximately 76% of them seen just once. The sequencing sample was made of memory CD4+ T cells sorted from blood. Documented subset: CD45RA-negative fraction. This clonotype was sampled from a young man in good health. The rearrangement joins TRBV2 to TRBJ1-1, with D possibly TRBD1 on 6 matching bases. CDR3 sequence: CASSLTGNTEAFF. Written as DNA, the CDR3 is TGTGCCAGCAGCCTGACAGGGAACACTGAAGCTTTCTTT.